This T cell receptor beta chain was obtained from a study of cytomegalovirus exposure and HLA in healthy donors. Study findings and constraints: The later analysis indicated that the majority of CMV-associated TCR beta chains appeared HLA-restricted.

60 Vbeta and 13 Jbeta primers were used in PCR. The method was immunoSEQ multiplex PCR; TCRdb's version includes in-frame clones alone and lacks a portion of them. This sample has about 210,000 clones; more than 80% occur once, and the top ten carry about 3.1%. Note on this clone: Its antigen is unknown.

CDR1 and CDR2 (germline): SGHRS, YFSETQ. V was cut by 5 bases and J by 1 base, with 9 bases left in between. The CDR3 extends over 13 amino acids. This TCR came from a man younger than 40 in good health and CMV-seronegative. Input material: PBMCs. The chain uses TRBV5-1 and TRBJ1-1; possible D gene TRBD1, 5 bases. The DNA of the CDR3 is TGCGCCAGCAGTTTTACAGGGAACACTGAAGCTTTCTTT. Protein: CASSFTGNTEAFF.